This T cell receptor beta chain was sequenced during a study of human T cells and chemical hapten exposure. Study as a whole: Patch testing placed 0.01% DPC on the upper back, with readings at 6 days. A patient group, mainly female, showed alopecia areata, totalis or universalis.

The library labeled individual cDNA molecules by adding unique molecular identifiers to them. TCRdb processed the RACE reads anew with MiXCR; each CDR3 protein has one entry. The sample shows 300,000 to 450,000 distinct CDR3 sequences, 5.1% of them seen only once. Time point described: pre-sensitization, week 0. The treatment is: therapeutic diphenylcyclopropenone sensitization with weekly scalp DPC. Samples of blood were obtained prior to the application of each patch test. Germline V lookup: CDR1 MNHEY, CDR2 SVGEGT. V was shortened by 5 bases and J by 0 bases, with 8 bases between the two germline ends. The CDR3 spans 14 residues. This clonotype was picked up many times.

The sample in question was whole blood, obtained in connection with sensitization to the hapten diphenylcyclopropenone (DPC). This chain uses TRBV6-2 or TRBV6-3 with TRBJ2-4, with D unresolved. The sequence was obtained from a woman aged 45 to 65 with alopecia areata. Some clones in this sample may be carry-over from other donors' samples. For the CDR3, the DNA is TGTGCCAGCAGTCGCGCCCTAGCCAAAAACATTCAGTACTTC. Protein sequence: CASSRALAKNIQYF.